These 30 T cell receptor beta chains share one sample of origin, sequenced in a study of CD8+CD57+ T cells in acquired aplastic anemia. All patients picked for sequencing had shown, by flow cytometry, an expansion of CD8+CD57+ cells. Genomic DNA provided the template from which TCR beta VDJ and CDR3 profiles were obtained. Via MiXCR, TCRdb re-called the reads, giving one row per CDR3 protein. Among fewer than 250,000 distinct CDR3 sequences listed, approximately 50% were seen once. The sample was sorted CD4+, CD8+, or CD8+CD57+ T cells (not recorded which) from PBMCs. These TCRs come from a human donor with aplastic anemia.

Comments on this clonotype: This CDR3 is missing its conserved last phenylalanine or tryptophan, likely due to a read error. The chain combines TRBV24-1 with TRBJ2-5; TRBD1 matches 8 bases. Germline values: CDR1 KGHDR, CDR2 SFDVKD. This CDR3 contains 14 residues. Losses at the gene ends were 7 bases for V and 4 bases for J; bases not matched to a gene: 7. The CDR3 reads CATSDNTGGETQYL. The CDR3 DNA reads as TGTGCCACCAGCGACAACACAGGGGGAGAGACCCAGTACCTC.

The rearrangement uses TRBV20-1 and TRBJ1-6; D is ambiguous. The CDR3 sequence is 13 residues long. Germline V gene sequence: CDR1 DFQATT, CDR2 SNEGSKA (reference sequence). Trimming stripped 4 bases from V and 7 bases from J, with 11 bases between. The CDR3, as DNA: TGCAGTGCTAACTTGGACCGAAATTCACCCCTCCACTTT. Amino acids: CSANLDRNSPLHF.

This clonotype has a count of ten or more. The V gene is TRBV6-1, the J gene TRBJ1-2, with 8 bases fitting TRBD1. Germline loops: CDR1 MNHNS, CDR2 SASEGT. After removal of 3 bases from V and 2 bases from J, the junction contained 2 bases not matched to a gene. CDR3 length equals 14 residues. DNA of the CDR3: TGTGCCAGCAGTGAGTGGACAGGGAACTATGGCTACACCTTC. This translates into CASSEWTGNYGYTF.

A word on this clonotype: The junction does not match germline at one end; this may be a read error. This sequence joins TRBV7-4 and TRBJ1-5; no clear D. The germline V gene has CDR1 SGHVT and CDR2 SQSDAQ. The CDR3 sequence is 14 residues long. CDR3 sequence (DNA): TGTGCCAGCAGTTTTGGGCGGTACAATGAGCCCCAGCATTTT. It codes for CASSFGRYNEPQHF.

The chain joins TRBV20-1 to TRBJ1-2; D not resolved. The germline V gene has CDR1 DFQATT and CDR2 SNEGSKA (reference sequence). This CDR3 has 11 amino acids. CDR3 protein: CSSIRDYGYTF. In DNA form, the CDR3 reads TGCAGCTCTATTCGGGACTATGGCTACACCTTC.

Many counts were recorded for this clonotype. V and J are TRBV7-6 and TRBJ2-2; the D is unclear. Trimming cost V 1 base and J 5 bases, with 14 bases left between them. The CDR3 consists of 16 residues. The germline CDR1 and CDR2 sequences are SGHVS and FNYEAQ. CDR3 nucleotides: TGTGCCAGCAGCTTAGAACTCCAAGCCTCGACCGGGGAGCTGTTTTTT. Encoded protein: CASSLELQASTGELFF.

V and J are TRBV12-3 or TRBV12-4 and TRBJ2-7; D is unresolved. The CDR3 runs 12 residues. V lost 3 bases and J lost 6, with 9 bases in between. The CDR3 DNA is TGTGCCAGCAGTTTTTTCCGGGTCGAGCAGTACTTC. Protein sequence: CASSFFRVEQYF.

The J gene is TRBJ1-1, the V gene TRBV2; D is unresolved. Germline V gives CDR1 SNHLY, CDR2 FYNNEI. V lost 5 bases and J 2 bases, leaving 9 bases between the germline ends. This CDR3 is 13 amino acids long. This CDR3 reads CASSQAQNTEAFF. The CDR3, as DNA: TGTGCCAGCAGTCAGGCTCAAAACACTGAAGCTTTCTTT.

This chain connects TRBV27 to TRBJ1-1; D not certain. The CDR3 sequence is 11 residues long. The germline CDR1 and CDR2 sequences are MNHEY and SMNVEV (reference sequence). V lost 6 bases to trimming and J lost 11 bases, with 13 bases between them. The chain's CDR3 is CASSAGGRAFF. CDR3 sequence (DNA): TGTGCCAGCAGCGCGGGTGGGCGGGCTTTCTTT.

The table lists this clonotype with a count of one. The genes are TRBV2 and TRBJ1-3; TRBD1 might be the D (6 bases). The better agreement between TRBJ1-4 and the DNA end casts doubt on the J call. CDR3 length equals 16 residues. CDR1 SNHLY and CDR2 FYNNEI come from the germline V gene. The CDR3 DNA reads as TGTGCCAGCACCTACCGCAGCAGGGGCGGGGGAGAAAAACTGTTTTTT. Translation gives CASTYRSRGGGEKLFF.

V and J are TRBV7-2 and TRBJ2-1; D gene unclear. Germline assignment: CDR1 SGHTA and CDR2 FQGNSA. With 6 bases removed from V and 0 bases from J, the gap between germline ends came to 6 bases. The CDR3 consists of 13 residues. CDR3 region: CASSAASYNEQFF. In DNA form, the CDR3 reads TGTGCCAGCAGTGCCGCCTCCTACAATGAGCAGTTCTTC.

The V and J genes are TRBV5-5 and TRBJ1-5; D is unresolved. This CDR3 has 13 residues. The V and J ends lost 0 bases and 6 bases respectively, with 7 bases between them. Germline V gives CDR1 SGHKS, CDR2 YYEKEE (reference sequence). CDR3 loop: CASSLAVAQPQHF. In nucleotides, the CDR3 is TGTGCCAGCAGCTTGGCCGTTGCTCAGCCCCAGCATTTT.

The chain carries TRBV5-1 and TRBJ1-1; D ambiguous. The V end lost 5 bases, the J end lost 6 bases, and 8 bases lay between the germline ends. The CDR3 spans 11 residues. Germline V gene data show CDR1 as SGHRS and CDR2 as YFSETQ. CDR3: CASRGEAEAFF. DNA of the CDR3: TGCGCCAGCAGGGGTGAGGCTGAAGCTTTCTTT.

A few counts support this clonotype. The chain combines TRBV2 with TRBJ2-7; 9 bases are a match to TRBD1. CDR1 and CDR2 from the germline V gene are SNHLY and FYNNEI. The junction had 9 bases not matched to a gene; V was cut back by 8 bases and J by 4 bases. The CDR3 has 14 residues. The CDR3 region is CASGEGTGYYEQYF. CDR3 nucleotides: TGTGCCAGCGGAGAGGGGACAGGGTATTACGAGCAGTACTTC.

This clonotype was observed at least ten times. The genes are TRBV20-1 and TRBJ2-6; D is unclear. Trimming took 1 base from V and 1 from J, leaving 11 bases between them. In germline, CDR1 is DFQATT, CDR2 SNEGSKA (reference sequence). The CDR3 extends over 16 amino acids. CDR3: CSARVGVPSGANVLTF. The CDR3 bases are TGCAGTGCTAGAGTTGGAGTTCCGTCTGGGGCCAACGTCCTGACTTTC.

The chain combines TRBV7-2 with TRBJ1-6; the D is unclear. This CDR3 is built from 16 residues. V was shortened by 5 bases and J by 6 bases, with 17 bases between the two germline ends. Germline assignment: CDR1 SGHTA and CDR2 FQGNSA. CDR3 in DNA: TGTGCCAGCAGCCCACACTATAGCCTAAGTAATTCACCCCTCCACTTT. Amino acids: CASSPHYSLSNSPLHF.

The rearrangement links TRBV10-3 to TRBJ2-5; TRBD2 matches at 11 bases. Per germline, CDR1 ENHRY and CDR2 SYGVKD. The trim removed 6 bases at V and 5 bases at J, leaving 17 bases unmatched. This CDR3 spans 18 amino acids. The CDR3 sequence is CAISRSAGTSGPGETQYF. The DNA of the CDR3 is TGTGCCATCAGCAGATCGGCGGGGACTAGCGGACCGGGGGAGACCCAGTACTTC.

The rearrangement uses TRBV6-1 and TRBJ2-5, with D maybe TRBD2 (6 bases). CDR3 length: 12 residues. The germline V gene encodes CDR1 MNHNS and CDR2 SASEGT. V gave up 1 base and J gave up 10 bases, with 10 bases separating them. The CDR3 loop is CASSEEMEGQYF. CDR3 coding DNA: TGTGCCAGCAGTGAAGAGATGGAGGGCCAGTACTTC.

This clonotype was seen just once. A much larger clone differs from this one at a single base, so this may be a read error. The gene calls are TRBV6-5 and TRBJ2-7; 9 bases match TRBD2. Germline trimming cut 6 bases from V and 7 bases from J; bases unmatched to any gene: 10. Germline values: CDR1 MNHEY, CDR2 SVGAGI. The CDR3 loop spans 14 amino acids. CDR3 sequence: CASSDSGSIGEQYF. The DNA of the CDR3 is TGTGCCAGCAGCGATAGCGGGAGCATTGGTGAGCAGTACTTC.

On this clonotype itself: This may be a read error: a much more frequent sequence differs by one nucleotide. The CDR3: CASGLVGDTYEQYF. As DNA, the CDR3 is TGTGCCAGCGGCTTGGTTGGCGATACCTACGAGCAGTACTTC. The J gene is TRBJ2-7, the V gene TRBV7-3; D is undetermined. This CDR3 region has 14 residues. Germline V gene lookup returns CDR1 SGHTA and CDR2 FQGTGA.

This clonotype was seen repeatedly, ten times or more. CDR3 sequence (DNA): TGTGCCAGCAGCTTAGTAAGGTTTGGGCACGAGCAGTACTTC. This encodes CASSLVRFGHEQYF. The chain combines TRBV11-2 with TRBJ2-7; D not certain. The CDR3 is made up of 14 amino acids. Germline lookup yields CDR1 SGHAT and CDR2 FQNNGV. Between the trimmed V and J ends, which lost 1 base and 5 bases, there was a span of 12 bases.

On this clonotype: This may arise from a read error, as a much more abundant clone is one base away. The V gene is TRBV5-4, the J gene TRBJ2-1, with D perhaps matching TRBD1 (6 bases). The CDR3 consists of 15 residues. V lost 1 base and J lost 9, with 17 bases in between. Germline V CDR1 and CDR2: SGHNT, YYREEE (reference sequence). Here the CDR3 DNA reads TGTGCCAGCAGCTTGTCACGCACATCGGACAGTGAGCAGTTCTTC. Its protein product is CASSLSRTSDSEQFF.

V and J are TRBV9 and TRBJ2-7, with 7 nucleotides matching TRBD1. Germline loops: CDR1 SGDLS, CDR2 YYNGEE. V lost 4 bases and J lost 6; bases outside the gene matches: 13. The CDR3 has 15 amino acids. The CDR3 reads CASSSPDRTGAEQYF. CDR3 bases: TGTGCCAGCAGCTCGCCCGACCGCACAGGGGCCGAGCAGTACTTC.

The chain joins TRBV9 to TRBJ1-1; D gene uncertain. The V and J ends lost 3 bases and 7 bases respectively, with 19 bases between them. The CDR3 is 15 residues long. The germline V gene has CDR1 SGDLS and CDR2 YYNGEE. CDR3 in DNA: TGTGCCAGCAGCGCGCAATCCGGGATCCCGATTGAAGCTTTCTTT. Amino acid sequence: CASSAQSGIPIEAFF.

The chain carries TRBV7-9 and TRBJ1-5; 8 bases are shared with TRBD1. The CDR3 has 14 amino acids. The J segment lost 3 bases and the V segment lost 7 bases, leaving 5 bases of the junction unmatched. Germline loops: CDR1 SEHNR, CDR2 FQNEAQ (reference sequence). CDR3 in amino acids: CASTDRGTNQPQHF. In DNA, the CDR3 is TGTGCCAGCACCGACAGGGGAACCAATCAGCCCCAGCATTTT.

The chain has TRBV15 and TRBJ1-1, with a tentative D call TRBD1 (6 bases). The CDR3 runs 15 residues. V shed 0 bases and J shed 5 bases, with 13 bases lying between them. CDR1 and CDR2 (germline): LNHNV, YYDKDF (reference sequence). The chain's CDR3 is CATSRDGGGRTEAFF. As DNA, the CDR3 is TGTGCCACCAGCAGAGATGGGGGCGGAAGGACTGAAGCTTTCTTT.

The V gene is TRBV5-5, the J gene TRBJ1-1; tentatively, D is TRBD1 (6 bases). V dropped 1 base and J dropped 1 base, with 11 bases sitting between them. The CDR3 contains 15 residues. Germline loops: CDR1 SGHKS, CDR2 YYEKEE (reference sequence). CDR3 residues: CASSLYGQKNTEAFF. The CDR3 DNA reads as TGTGCCAGCAGCTTGTATGGACAGAAGAACACTGAAGCTTTCTTT.

For this clonotype: A much larger clone differs by one base, so this may be a read error. This chain joins TRBV7-9 and TRBJ2-1; D is tentatively TRBD1 or TRBD2 (5 bases each). This CDR3 is 12 amino acids long. The germline V and J ends were trimmed by 0 bases and 12 bases, with 9 bases remaining between them. CDR1 and CDR2 (germline): SEHNR, FQNEAQ (reference sequence). The CDR3 DNA reads TGTGCCAGCAGCTTAGCCGCTGGGGGGCAGTTCTTC. This sequence encodes CASSLAAGGQFF.

The gene calls are TRBV27 and TRBJ2-7, with D tentatively TRBD2 (6 bases). Germline V gene data show CDR1 as MNHEY and CDR2 as SMNVEV (reference sequence). This CDR3 contains 15 residues. The V and J ends lost 2 bases and 6 bases respectively, with 17 bases between them. DNA of the CDR3: TGTGCCAGCAGTTTAACCCCGGGACTGGGGGGCGAGCAGTACTTC. It yields the protein CASSLTPGLGGEQYF.

This chain links TRBV4-2 with TRBJ2-3, with TRBD2 matching over 8 bases. Germline lookup yields CDR1 LGHNA and CDR2 YNFKEQ. V shed 5 bases and J 4 bases; nucleotides not matched to a gene: 11. The CDR3 loop spans 16 amino acids. The CDR3 DNA follows: TGTGCCAGCAGCAATCGACTAGCGAGAGGGGCAGATACGCAGTATTTT. Protein sequence: CASSNRLARGADTQYF.